This TCR beta chain was recovered during a study of blood T cell repertoires in COVID-19. About the research overall: Collection of acute and convalescent COVID-19 samples took place in the United States, Italy and Spain. In each case, the material was cDNA or gDNA derived from T cells, B-cell-depleted T cells, or PBMCs.

Sequencing used immunoSEQ multiplex PCR; TCRdb keeps in-frame clones, though not all of them. The data show more than 20,000 clones, about 87% seen once. This TCR was recovered from a human donor with active COVID-19. The donor label of this sample is uncertain. The sequenced sample consisted of peripheral blood.

The CDR3 region has the DNA TGTGCCAGCAGCAACGGGGGGCGACGCACAGATACGCAGTATTTT. Translating it yields CASSNGGRRTDTQYF. The V and J genes are TRBV3-1 (or the pseudogene TRBV3-2) and TRBJ2-3; tentatively, D is TRBD2 (7 bases). In germline, CDR1 is LGHDT, CDR2 YNNKEL (reference sequence). The CDR3 sequence is 15 residues long. Deletions cut 5 bases from V and 1 base from J, with 13 bases between.